Below, one TCR beta chain is given with its context. The antigen is not known. There were likely unrecorded immune exposures, though donors were nominally healthy when sampled. These data belong to a study of cytomegalovirus exposure and HLA in healthy donors. It was with 60 Vbeta and 13 Jbeta primers that the PCR ran. The repertoire was sequenced with immunoSEQ multiplex PCR; TCRdb's copy has only in-frame clones and lacks some. This table has about 140,000 clones, roughly 76% appearing once. Germline CDR1 SGHDT, CDR2 YYEEEE. Trimming took off 1 base at V and 2 bases at J, with 10 bases between the two ends. The CDR3 is 14 residues long. Study-wide results and caveats: Researchers counted 150 to 200 TCR beta chains as cytomegalovirus-associated.

The sequence came from a female donor in good health and CMV-seronegative. Sequencing input: PBMCs. The genes are TRBV5-6 and TRBJ2-7; no clear D. The CDR3 protein is CASSLFTKAYEQYF. CDR3 nucleotide sequence: TGTGCCAGCAGCTTGTTTACAAAAGCCTACGAGCAGTACTTC.